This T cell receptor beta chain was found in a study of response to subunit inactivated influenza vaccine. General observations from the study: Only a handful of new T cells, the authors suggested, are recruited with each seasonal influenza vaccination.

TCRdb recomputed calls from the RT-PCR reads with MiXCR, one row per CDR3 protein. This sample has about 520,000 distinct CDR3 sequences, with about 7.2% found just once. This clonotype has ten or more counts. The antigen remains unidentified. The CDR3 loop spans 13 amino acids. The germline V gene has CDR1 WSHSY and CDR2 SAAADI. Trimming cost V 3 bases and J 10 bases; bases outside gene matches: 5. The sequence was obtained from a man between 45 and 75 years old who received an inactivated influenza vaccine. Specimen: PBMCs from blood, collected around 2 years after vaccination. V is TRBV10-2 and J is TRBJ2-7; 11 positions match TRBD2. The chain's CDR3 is CASSDRTSGGQYF. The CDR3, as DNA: TGCGCCAGCAGTGACCGTACTAGCGGGGGACAGTACTTC.